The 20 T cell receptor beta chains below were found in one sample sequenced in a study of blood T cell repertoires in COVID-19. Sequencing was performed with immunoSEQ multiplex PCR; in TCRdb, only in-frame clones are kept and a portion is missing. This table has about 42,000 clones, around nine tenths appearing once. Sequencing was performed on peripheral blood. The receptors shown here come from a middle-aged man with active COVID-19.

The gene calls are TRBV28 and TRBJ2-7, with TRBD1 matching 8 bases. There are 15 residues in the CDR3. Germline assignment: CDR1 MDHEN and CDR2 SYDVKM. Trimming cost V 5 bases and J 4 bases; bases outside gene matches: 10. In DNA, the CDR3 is TGTGCCAGCAGTCCCGGGGACAGGAGTAAATACGAGCAGTACTTC. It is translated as CASSPGDRSKYEQYF.

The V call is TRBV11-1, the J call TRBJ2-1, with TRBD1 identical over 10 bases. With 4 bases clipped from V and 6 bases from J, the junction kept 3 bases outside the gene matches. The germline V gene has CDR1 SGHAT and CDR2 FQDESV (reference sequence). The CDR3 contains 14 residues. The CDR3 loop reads CASSYWTGGNEQFF. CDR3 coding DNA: TGTGCCAGCAGCTACTGGACAGGGGGCAATGAGCAGTTCTTC.

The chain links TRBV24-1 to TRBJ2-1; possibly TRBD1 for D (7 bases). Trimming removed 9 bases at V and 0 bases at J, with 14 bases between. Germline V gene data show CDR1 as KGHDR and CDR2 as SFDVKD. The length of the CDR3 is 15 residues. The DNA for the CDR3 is TGTGCCACCCAAAGGAGGGACAGCTCCTACAATGAGCAGTTCTTC. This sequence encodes CATQRRDSSYNEQFF.

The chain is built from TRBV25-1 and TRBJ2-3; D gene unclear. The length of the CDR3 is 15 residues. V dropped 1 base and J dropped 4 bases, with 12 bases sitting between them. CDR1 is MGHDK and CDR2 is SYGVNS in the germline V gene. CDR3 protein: CASSEWAGSADTQYF. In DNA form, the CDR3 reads TGTGCCAGCAGTGAATGGGCAGGATCGGCAGATACGCAGTATTTT.

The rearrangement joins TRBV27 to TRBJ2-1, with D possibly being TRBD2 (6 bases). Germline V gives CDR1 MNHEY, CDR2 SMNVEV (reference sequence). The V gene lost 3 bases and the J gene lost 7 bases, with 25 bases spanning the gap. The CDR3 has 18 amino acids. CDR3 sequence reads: CASSLLDSGAPVRNEQFF. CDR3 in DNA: TGTGCCAGCAGTTTGTTGGATAGCGGAGCCCCGGTAAGAAATGAGCAGTTCTTC.

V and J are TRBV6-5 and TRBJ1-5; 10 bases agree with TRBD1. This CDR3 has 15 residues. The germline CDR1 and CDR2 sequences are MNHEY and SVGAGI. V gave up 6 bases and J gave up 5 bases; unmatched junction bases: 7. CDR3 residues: CASRQSGTGDQPQHF. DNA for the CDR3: TGTGCCAGCAGACAATCCGGGACAGGGGATCAGCCCCAGCATTTT.

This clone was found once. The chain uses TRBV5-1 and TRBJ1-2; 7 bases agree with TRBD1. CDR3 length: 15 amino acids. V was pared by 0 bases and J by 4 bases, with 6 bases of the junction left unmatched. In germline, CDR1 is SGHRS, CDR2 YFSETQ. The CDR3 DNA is TGCGCCAGCAGCTTGGGTAGGGGGCTTGGCTATGGCTACACCTTC. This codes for CASSLGRGLGYGYTF. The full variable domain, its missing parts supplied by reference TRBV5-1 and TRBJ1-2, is KAGVTQTPRYLIKTRGQQVTLSCSPISGHRSVSWYQQTPGQGLQFLFEYFSETQRNKGNFPGRFSGRQFSNSRSEMNVSTLELGDSALYLCASSLGRGLGYGYTFGSGTRLTVV.

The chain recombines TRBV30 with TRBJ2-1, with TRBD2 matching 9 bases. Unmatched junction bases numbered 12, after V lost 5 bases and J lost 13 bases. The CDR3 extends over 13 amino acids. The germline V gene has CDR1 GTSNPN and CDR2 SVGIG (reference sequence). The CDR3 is CAWGRAGGSEQFF. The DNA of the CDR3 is TGTGCCTGGGGGCGAGCGGGAGGAAGCGAACAGTTCTTC.

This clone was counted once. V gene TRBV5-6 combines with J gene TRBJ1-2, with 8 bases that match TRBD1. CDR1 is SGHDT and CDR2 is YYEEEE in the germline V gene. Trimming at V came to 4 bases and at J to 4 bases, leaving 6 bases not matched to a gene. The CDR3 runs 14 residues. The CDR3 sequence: CASSPTGDRYGYTF. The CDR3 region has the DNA TGTGCCAGCAGCCCGACAGGGGATCGCTATGGCTACACCTTC.

The DNA for the CDR3 is TGCGCCAGCACCACTAGCGGGAGGGATGAGCAGTTCTTC. This gives the protein CASTTSGRDEQFF. The V gene is TRBV10-2, the J gene TRBJ2-1; 13 bases fit TRBD2. V shed 7 bases, J shed 8 bases, and the junction held 2 bases outside the gene matches. Germline V gene data show CDR1 as WSHSY and CDR2 as SAAADI. The CDR3 length is 13 residues.

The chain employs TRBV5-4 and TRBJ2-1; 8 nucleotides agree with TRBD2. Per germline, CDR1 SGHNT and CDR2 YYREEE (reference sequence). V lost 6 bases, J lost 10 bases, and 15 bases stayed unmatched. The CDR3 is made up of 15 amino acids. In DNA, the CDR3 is TGTGCCAGCAAGCAGCAGGGACTAGGACCCTTGGAGCAGTTCTTC. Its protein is CASKQQGLGPLEQFF. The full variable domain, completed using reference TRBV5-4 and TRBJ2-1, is ETGVTQSPTHLIKTRGQQVTLRCSSQSGHNTVSWYQQALGQGPQFIFQYYREEENGRGNFPPRFSGLQFPNYSSELNVNALELDDSALYLCASKQQGLGPLEQFFGPGTRLTVL.

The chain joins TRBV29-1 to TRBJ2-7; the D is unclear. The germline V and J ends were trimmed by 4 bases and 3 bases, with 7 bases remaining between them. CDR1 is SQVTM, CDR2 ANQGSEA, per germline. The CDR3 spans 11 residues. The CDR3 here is CSVGTFYEQYF. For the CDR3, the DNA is TGCAGCGTTGGTACATTCTACGAGCAGTACTTC.

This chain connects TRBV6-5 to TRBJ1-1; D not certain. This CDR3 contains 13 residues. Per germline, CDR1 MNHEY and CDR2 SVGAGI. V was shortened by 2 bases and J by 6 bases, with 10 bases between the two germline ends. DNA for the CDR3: TGTGCCAGCAGTTACACGGCAGGATCTGAAGCTTTCTTT. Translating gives CASSYTAGSEAFF.

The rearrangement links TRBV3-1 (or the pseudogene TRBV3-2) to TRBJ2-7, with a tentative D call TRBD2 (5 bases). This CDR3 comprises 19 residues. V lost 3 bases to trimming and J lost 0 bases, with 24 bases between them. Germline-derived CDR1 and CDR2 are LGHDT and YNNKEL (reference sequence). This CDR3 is CASSQDGPSRPRSSYEQYF. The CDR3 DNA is TGTGCCAGCAGCCAGGATGGTCCTAGCCGGCCAAGGAGCTCCTACGAGCAGTACTTC.

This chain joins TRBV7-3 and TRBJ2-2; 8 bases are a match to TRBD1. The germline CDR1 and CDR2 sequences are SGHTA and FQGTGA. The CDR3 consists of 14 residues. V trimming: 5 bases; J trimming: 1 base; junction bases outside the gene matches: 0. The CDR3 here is CASSGTGNTGELFF. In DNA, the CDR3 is TGTGCCAGCAGCGGGACAGGGAACACCGGGGAGCTGTTTTTT. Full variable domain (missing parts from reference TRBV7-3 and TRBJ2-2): GAGVSQTPSNKVTEKGKYVELRCDPISGHTALYWYRQSLGQGPEFLIYFQGTGAADDSGLPNDRFFAVRPEGSVSTLKIQRTERGDSAVYLCASSGTGNTGELFFGEGSRLTVL.

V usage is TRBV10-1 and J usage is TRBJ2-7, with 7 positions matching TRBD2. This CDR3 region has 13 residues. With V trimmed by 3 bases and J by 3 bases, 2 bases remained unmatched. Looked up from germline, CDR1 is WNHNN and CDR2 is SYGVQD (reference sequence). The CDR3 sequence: CASSEGLGYEQYF. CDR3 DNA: TGCGCCAGCAGTGAAGGACTAGGCTACGAGCAGTACTTC.

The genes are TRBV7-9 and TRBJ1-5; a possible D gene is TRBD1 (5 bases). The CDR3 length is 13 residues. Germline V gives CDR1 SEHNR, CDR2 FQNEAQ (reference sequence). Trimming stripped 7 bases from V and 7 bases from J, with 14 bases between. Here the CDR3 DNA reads TGTGCCAGCACGAGGGAGGGGAACCAGCCCCAGCATTTT. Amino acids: CASTREGNQPQHF.

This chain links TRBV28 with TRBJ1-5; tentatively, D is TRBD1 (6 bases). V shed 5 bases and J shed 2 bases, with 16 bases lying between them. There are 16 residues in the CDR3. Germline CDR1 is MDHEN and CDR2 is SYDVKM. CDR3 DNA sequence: TGTGCCAGCAGTCCAGGCGACAGGACGGGCAATCAGCCCCAGCATTTT. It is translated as CASSPGDRTGNQPQHF.

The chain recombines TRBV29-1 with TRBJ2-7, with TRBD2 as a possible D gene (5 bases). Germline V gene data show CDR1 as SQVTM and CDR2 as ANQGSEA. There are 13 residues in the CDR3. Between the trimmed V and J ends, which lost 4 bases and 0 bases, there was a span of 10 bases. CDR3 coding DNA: TGCAGCGTTGGCGGCGGAGGCTCCTACGAGCAGTACTTC. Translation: CSVGGGGSYEQYF.

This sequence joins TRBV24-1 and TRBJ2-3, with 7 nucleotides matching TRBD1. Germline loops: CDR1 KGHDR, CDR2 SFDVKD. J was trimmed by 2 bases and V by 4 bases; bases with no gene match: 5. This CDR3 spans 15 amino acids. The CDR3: CATSEMDRSTDTQYF. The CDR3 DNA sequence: TGTGCCACCAGTGAGATGGACAGGTCCACAGATACGCAGTATTTT.